These 21 T cell receptor beta chains originate from one sample sequenced in a study of human T cells and chemical hapten exposure. The time point denotes: patch test 3, about 24 weeks after DPC sensitization. Treatment noted: therapeutic diphenylcyclopropenone sensitization with weekly scalp DPC. The starting material, unfractionated whole blood, was used for total RNA extraction. TCRdb re-derived calls from the RACE reads in MiXCR, one entry per CDR3 protein. The repertoire includes 35,000 to 45,000 distinct CDR3 sequences, roughly 13% of them detected once, and around 2% sits in the top ten. The sequencing here drew on whole blood, taken in connection with sensitization to the hapten diphenylcyclopropenone (DPC). The receptors here all came from a woman aged 40 to 55 with alopecia areata. Some clones in this sample may be carry-over from other donors' samples.

The J gene is TRBJ2-2, the V gene TRBV12-3 or TRBV12-4, with 7 bases matching TRBD2. The length of the CDR3 is 15 residues. V dropped 3 bases and J dropped 4; count of bases not matched to a gene: 5. CDR3 region: CASSFTGGLTGELFF. The CDR3 bases are TGTGCCAGCAGTTTTACGGGGGGACTCACCGGGGAGCTGTTTTTT.

This chain uses TRBV25-1 with TRBJ2-3; TRBD1 matches at 7 bases. Germline V gives CDR1 MGHDK, CDR2 SYGVNS. V lost 6 bases to trimming and J lost 4 bases; unmatched junction nucleotides: 4. This CDR3 contains 13 residues. This chain's CDR3 is CASREGGPDTQYF. The CDR3 DNA sequence: TGTGCCAGCAGGGAAGGGGGCCCAGATACGCAGTATTTT.

This chain joins TRBV9 and TRBJ2-2, with 9 nucleotides matching TRBD2. The CDR3 covers 15 residues. Losses at the gene ends were 4 bases for V and 6 bases for J; bases not matched to a gene: 7. In germline, CDR1 is SGDLS, CDR2 YYNGEE. The CDR3 DNA sequence: TGTGCCAGCAGCCCCAGGACTAGCGTGCCCGGGGAGCTGTTTTTT. This translates into CASSPRTSVPGELFF.

This clonotype was picked up many times. This chain joins TRBV10-2 and TRBJ2-2, with D possibly being TRBD2 (5 bases). The CDR3 runs to 16 residues. Germline values: CDR1 WSHSY, CDR2 SAAADI. Trimming cost V 0 bases and J 3 bases, with 11 bases left between them. Written as DNA, the CDR3 is TGCGCCAGCAGTGAGTCCTACGGGAAGGACACCGGGGAGCTGTTTTTT. This translates into CASSESYGKDTGELFF.

This clonotype was observed many times. The chain uses TRBV10-2 and TRBJ1-3; D not resolved. The V gene lost 4 bases and the J gene lost 2 bases, with 6 bases spanning the gap. CDR1 is WSHSY and CDR2 is SAAADI in the germline V gene. This CDR3 has 13 residues. This chain's CDR3 is CASSGGTGNTIYF. As DNA, the CDR3 is TGCGCCAGCAGTGGGGGAACTGGAAACACCATATATTTT.

A word on this clonotype: A much larger clone is a single base away; this may be a read error. Here the CDR3 reads CASSSAPGLAVQFF. The CDR3 coding sequence is TGTGCCAGCAGCTCCGCCCCGGGACTAGCAGTGCAGTTCTTC. V is TRBV7-2 and J is TRBJ2-1; 9 bases are shared with TRBD2. The ends lost 4 bases at V and 12 bases at J; junction bases unmatched: 10. The germline V gene has CDR1 SGHTA and CDR2 FQGNSA. The CDR3 covers 14 residues.

This clonotype was picked up many times. This chain links TRBV28 with TRBJ2-7; maybe TRBD1 (7 bases). Germline V gene data show CDR1 as MDHEN and CDR2 as SYDVKM. This CDR3 is built from 13 residues. V shed 1 base and J shed 6 bases, with 10 bases lying between them. In DNA form, the CDR3 reads TGTGCCAGCAGTTTATTGCAGGGGGGCGAGCAGTACTTC. Translated, it gives CASSLLQGGEQYF. The full variable domain, rest sourced from reference TRBV28 and TRBJ2-7, is DVKVTQSSRYLVKRTGEKVFLECVQDMDHENMFWYRQDPGLGLRLIYFSYDVKMKEKGDIPEGYSVSREKKERFSLILESASTNQTSMYLCASSLLQGGEQYFGPGTRLTVT.

The chain is built from TRBV18 and TRBJ2-5, with 8 bases matching TRBD1. The germline CDR1 and CDR2 sequences are KGHSH and LQKENI. This CDR3 has 15 amino acids. The ends lost 1 base at V and 1 base at J; junction bases unmatched: 2. This CDR3 reads CASSPLGTGQETQYF. In DNA, the CDR3 is TGTGCCAGCTCACCACTCGGGACAGGCCAAGAGACCCAGTACTTC.

This clonotype has a handful of counts. The chain links TRBV2 to TRBJ2-3; perhaps TRBD2 as D (6 bases). This CDR3 is 16 amino acids long. Germline V gives CDR1 SNHLY, CDR2 FYNNEI. V gave up 4 bases and J gave up 0 bases, with 14 bases separating them. CDR3 nucleotides: TGTGCCAGCAGTGTCTTGGGCGGGGCTAGCACAGATACGCAGTATTTT. Protein sequence: CASSVLGGASTDTQYF. Full variable domain (missing parts from reference TRBV2 and TRBJ2-3): EPEVTQTPSHQVTQMGQEVILRCVPISNHLYFYWYRQILGQKVEFLVSFYNNEISEKSEIFDDQFSVERPDGSNFTLKIRSTKLEDSAMYFCASSVLGGASTDTQYFGPGTRLTVL.

The chain recombines TRBV11-3 with TRBJ2-1; D remains ambiguous. Germline V gene lookup returns CDR1 SGHNT and CDR2 YENEEA. This CDR3 spans 13 amino acids. V shed 4 bases and J shed 4 bases, with 8 bases lying between them. The CDR3 nucleotides are TGTGCCAGCAGCTCCGTTCCATACAATGAGCAGTTCTTC. It encodes CASSSVPYNEQFF.

This clonotype has at least ten counts. The chain couples TRBV7-9 to TRBJ1-2; no clear D. This CDR3 comprises 14 residues. Germline V gene sequence: CDR1 SEHNR, CDR2 FQNEAQ (reference sequence). V was clipped by 6 bases and J by 4 bases, with 15 bases between them. The CDR3 DNA sequence: TGTGCCAGCAGTACCCGAGGAGTTGCCTATGGCTACACCTTC. Its protein is CASSTRGVAYGYTF.

This clonotype was detected many times. The chain links TRBV28 to TRBJ1-2, with D unclear. V dropped 2 bases and J dropped 4 bases, with 2 bases sitting between them. The CDR3 loop spans 11 amino acids. Germline loops: CDR1 MDHEN, CDR2 SYDVKM. For the CDR3, the DNA is TGTGCCAGCAGTTTAACCTATGGCTACACCTTC. Its translation is CASSLTYGYTF.

The chain employs TRBV7-6 and TRBJ2-1, with D possibly being TRBD2 (5 bases). Germline CDR1 is SGHVS and CDR2 is FNYEAQ. Trimming removed 6 bases at V and 6 bases at J, with 21 bases between. This CDR3 is 16 amino acids long. The CDR3 nucleotides are TGTGCCAGCAGTAAGAGGGCACCAGCAATCTCCAATGAGCAGTTCTTC. It encodes CASSKRAPAISNEQFF.

This clonotype occurred many times. V gene TRBV9 combines with J gene TRBJ2-5, with D unresolved. V was shortened by 0 bases and J by 0 bases, with 6 bases between the two germline ends. The CDR3 is 14 residues long. Germline CDR1 and CDR2: SGDLS and YYNGEE. CDR3 coding DNA: TGTGCCAGCAGCGTAGCACAGCACCAAGAGACCCAGTACTTC. Its translation is CASSVAQHQETQYF.

CDR3 region: CASSLAGAGTDTQYF. For the CDR3, the DNA is TGCGCCAGCAGCTTGGCCGGGGCAGGCACAGATACGCAGTATTTT. The rearrangement uses TRBV5-1 and TRBJ2-3; D is possibly TRBD1 or TRBD2 (5 bases each). Germline V gene lookup returns CDR1 SGHRS and CDR2 YFSETQ. The CDR3 is made up of 15 amino acids. The V end was cut by 0 bases, the J end by 1 base, with 9 bases between.

Only a few counts were recorded for this clonotype. The genes are TRBV28 and TRBJ2-2, with D possibly called TRBD1 or TRBD2 (6 bases each). Germline CDR1 and CDR2: MDHEN and SYDVKM. CDR3 length: 14 residues. V lost 5 bases to trimming and J lost 4 bases, with 11 bases between them. The CDR3 DNA is TGTGCCAGCAGTGCATCGGGGGCCACCGGGGAGCTGTTTTTT. It translates to CASSASGATGELFF.

The sample holds many counts of this clonotype. The J gene is TRBJ1-4, the V gene TRBV28, with D unresolved. V was shortened by 2 bases and J by 8 bases, with 3 bases between the two germline ends. Germline CDR1 MDHEN, CDR2 SYDVKM. The CDR3 is made up of 11 amino acids. Here the CDR3 reads CASSLREKLFF. The DNA of the CDR3 is TGTGCCAGCAGTTTAAGGGAAAAACTGTTTTTT.

This clonotype was picked up many times. The V call is TRBV11-2, the J call TRBJ1-6; D remains unclear. This CDR3 is 14 amino acids long. Germline CDR1 SGHAT, CDR2 FQNNGV. With 7 bases removed from V and 4 bases from J, the gap between germline ends came to 11 bases. The chain's CDR3 is CASTLGTYNSPLHF. The CDR3 DNA reads TGTGCCAGCACCCTGGGAACTTATAATTCACCCCTCCACTTT.

This clonotype was detected a few times. The genes are TRBV5-1 and TRBJ2-3; tentatively, D is TRBD1 or TRBD2 (5 bases each). The V and J ends lost 4 bases and 3 bases respectively, with 9 bases between them. From germline, CDR1 is SGHRS and CDR2 YFSETQ. This CDR3 has 13 amino acids. As DNA, the CDR3 is TGCGCCAGCAGCCCCGGGACGACAGATACGCAGTATTTT. This codes for CASSPGTTDTQYF.

At least ten counts were recorded for this clonotype. This chain joins TRBV10-2 and TRBJ2-7; 11 nucleotides agree with TRBD1. Per the germline V gene, CDR1 is WSHSY and CDR2 is SAAADI. CDR3 length equals 15 residues. Trimming cost V 5 bases and J 1 base; bases outside gene matches: 4. The CDR3 DNA sequence: TGCGCCAGCAGTCCCGGGACAGGGGGTTCCTACGAGCAGTACTTC. It encodes CASSPGTGGSYEQYF.

The chain employs TRBV4-1 and TRBJ2-7; no definite D call. Trimming removed 3 bases at V and 2 bases at J, with 5 bases between. This CDR3 has 12 amino acids. From germline, CDR1 is MGHRA and CDR2 YSYEKL. CDR3: CASSHPTYEQYF. The CDR3 DNA reads TGCGCCAGCAGCCATCCGACCTACGAGCAGTACTTC.